One sample yielded the 31 T cell receptor beta chains listed below, sequenced in a study of cytomegalovirus exposure and HLA in healthy donors. The PCR used 60 Vbeta and 13 Jbeta primers. The protocol was immunoSEQ multiplex PCR, while the TCRdb copy is restricted to in-frame clones and leaves out a portion. The data contain 80,000 or so clones, roughly two thirds of them singletons. What was sequenced was PBMCs. All receptors come from a woman in her forties or fifties in good health and CMV-seropositive.

CDR3 in amino acids: CASSTQRGDTDTQYF. CDR3 DNA: TGTGCCAGCAGCACGCAACGGGGGGACACAGATACGCAGTATTTT. The chain links TRBV5-4 to TRBJ2-3; 7 nucleotides line up with TRBD2. CDR1 SGHNT and CDR2 YYREEE come from the germline V gene (reference sequence). V was pared by 4 bases and J by 2 bases, with 7 bases of the junction left unmatched. The CDR3 extends over 15 amino acids. Filled out from reference TRBV5-4 and TRBJ2-3, the complete variable domain reads ETGVTQSPTHLIKTRGQQVTLRCSSQSGHNTVSWYQQALGQGPQFIFQYYREEENGRGNFPPRFSGLQFPNYSSELNVNALELDDSALYLCASSTQRGDTDTQYFGPGTRLTVL.

The V and J genes are TRBV29-1 and TRBJ1-1; D is perhaps TRBD1 (6 bases). The ends were cut back, 7 bases at V and 3 bases at J, with 15 bases in the middle. The CDR3 contains 13 residues. The V gene's germline CDR1 is SQVTM and CDR2 ANQGSEA. For the CDR3, the DNA is TGCAGCGCTAGGACAGAACCCTACACTGAAGCTTTCTTT. Translated: CSARTEPYTEAFF.

The rearrangement uses TRBV9 and TRBJ2-1, with 9 bases aligning to TRBD1. V dropped 0 bases and J dropped 6; count of bases not matched to a gene: 7. Germline V gene data show CDR1 as SGDLS and CDR2 as YYNGEE. The CDR3 runs to 16 residues. CDR3 amino acids: CASSVDVETGGNEQFF. CDR3 DNA sequence: TGTGCCAGCAGCGTAGATGTAGAGACAGGGGGCAATGAGCAGTTCTTC. The variable domain in full, with the rest retrieved from reference TRBV9 and TRBJ2-1, is DSGVTQTPKHLITATGQRVTLRCSPRSGDLSVYWYQQSLDQGLQFLIQYYNGEERAKGNILERFSAQQFPDLHSELNLSSLELGDSALYFCASSVDVETGGNEQFFGPGTRLTVL.

This clone was seen more than once but under ten times. The V call is TRBV18, the J call TRBJ1-3; D ambiguous. The V gene lost 3 bases and the J gene lost 0 bases, with 9 bases spanning the gap. The germline V gene encodes CDR1 KGHSH and CDR2 LQKENI. The CDR3 contains 15 residues. The CDR3 region is CASSPRSRSGNTIYF. The CDR3 nucleotides are TGTGCCAGCTCACCCAGGTCCCGCTCTGGAAACACCATATATTTT.

In its sample, this clone was seen a few times. The chain uses TRBV5-1 and TRBJ1-2, with D perhaps TRBD1 (6 bases). V was clipped by 4 bases and J by 2 bases, with 12 bases between them. This CDR3 is built from 14 residues. Germline values: CDR1 SGHRS, CDR2 YFSETQ. The CDR3 sequence: CASSPHTGNYGYTF. Written as DNA, the CDR3 is TGCGCCAGCAGCCCGCACACAGGGAACTATGGCTACACCTTC.

The chain carries TRBV29-1 and TRBJ1-1; no definite D call. Looked up from germline, CDR1 is SQVTM and CDR2 is ANQGSEA. The CDR3 sequence is 13 residues long. Trimming pared 2 bases from V and 1 base from J, leaving 8 bases between. The CDR3 nucleotides read TGCAGCGTTGAACGGGGAGGGAACACTGAAGCTTTCTTT. Encoded protein: CSVERGGNTEAFF.

The V call is TRBV6-1, the J call TRBJ2-7; 7 bases match TRBD2. Germline lookup yields CDR1 MNHNS and CDR2 SASEGT. Losses at the gene ends were 1 base for V and 1 base for J; bases not matched to a gene: 7. CDR3 length equals 16 residues. The CDR3 reads CASSEDSGGGSYEQYV. CDR3 DNA: TGTGCCAGCAGTGAAGATTCGGGCGGGGGATCCTACGAGCAGTACGTC.

This clone was observed a handful of times. The genes are TRBV9 and TRBJ1-4; a weak D match, TRBD1 (5 bases). Germline CDR1 SGDLS, CDR2 YYNGEE. V was pared by 2 bases and J by 3 bases, with 11 bases between. This CDR3 has 15 residues. In DNA, the CDR3 is TGTGCCAGCAGCGTTGGGAGGGGAGCTAATGAAAAACTGTTTTTT. Its translation is CASSVGRGANEKLFF. Using reference TRBV9 and TRBJ1-4 for the parts outside the CDR3, the full variable domain is DSGVTQTPKHLITATGQRVTLRCSPRSGDLSVYWYQQSLDQGLQFLIQYYNGEERAKGNILERFSAQQFPDLHSELNLSSLELGDSALYFCASSVGRGANEKLFFGSGTQLSVL.

This chain connects TRBV4-1 to TRBJ2-1; 11 bases match TRBD2. Trimming took 2 bases from V and 3 from J; bases not matched to a gene: 3. This CDR3 comprises 16 residues. The germline V gene encodes CDR1 MGHRA and CDR2 YSYEKL. CDR3 in amino acids: CASSQILAGDYNEQFF. CDR3 bases: TGCGCCAGCAGCCAAATACTAGCGGGGGACTACAATGAGCAGTTCTTC.

The sample holds one count of this clone. The chain links TRBV7-9 to TRBJ1-2, with D possibly TRBD1 on 5 matching bases. The CDR3 loop spans 15 amino acids. Germline assignment: CDR1 SEHNR and CDR2 FQNEAQ (reference sequence). The V gene lost 1 base and the J gene lost 6 bases, with 15 bases spanning the gap. The CDR3 loop is CASSLVGLNWDGYTF. The CDR3 bases are TGTGCCAGCAGCTTAGTGGGGCTCAATTGGGATGGCTACACCTTC.

The genes are TRBV11-2 and TRBJ1-2, with 8 bases aligning to TRBD1. V shed 1 base and J 4 bases; nucleotides not matched to a gene: 5. CDR3 size: 15 residues. Germline V gene data show CDR1 as SGHAT and CDR2 as FQNNGV. CDR3 nucleotides: TGTGCCAGCAGCTTAGTAGGACAGGGAGGCTATGGCTACACCTTC. Its protein product is CASSLVGQGGYGYTF.

This clone was counted between two and nine times. The V gene is TRBV7-6, the J gene TRBJ2-3; 11 positions match TRBD2. In germline, CDR1 is SGHVS, CDR2 FNYEAQ. The J segment lost 5 bases and the V segment lost 5 bases, leaving 18 bases of the junction unmatched. The CDR3 covers 19 residues. In DNA, the CDR3 is TGTGCCAGCAGCGAGGGACTAGCGGTGGCTAGCGGGGGGCAAGATACGCAGTATTTT. It specifies CASSEGLAVASGGQDTQYF.

The chain has TRBV7-9 and TRBJ2-5; D possibly corresponds to TRBD2 (6 bases). Looked up from germline, CDR1 is SEHNR and CDR2 is FQNEAQ (reference sequence). Trimming removed 4 bases from V and 5 bases from J, with 11 bases in between. The CDR3 is 13 amino acids. CDR3 amino acids: CASSWGDRETQYF. The CDR3 DNA reads TGTGCCAGCAGCTGGGGGGATAGGGAGACCCAGTACTTC.

This clone was picked up a small number of times. V usage is TRBV18 and J usage is TRBJ1-1; 7 nucleotides match TRBD1. The CDR3 loop spans 15 amino acids. CDR1 is KGHSH and CDR2 is LQKENI in the germline V gene. V dropped 3 bases and J dropped 2; count of bases not matched to a gene: 6. Here the CDR3 reads CASSPGDRANTEAFF. DNA of the CDR3: TGTGCCAGCTCACCTGGAGACAGGGCCAACACTGAAGCTTTCTTT. Together with reference TRBV18 and TRBJ1-1, the CDR3 gives the full variable domain: NAGVMQNPRHLVRRRGQEARLRCSPMKGHSHVYWYRQLPEEGLKFMVYLQKENIIDESGMPKERFSAEFPKEGPSILRIQQVVRGDSAAYFCASSPGDRANTEAFFGQGTRLTVV.

V gene TRBV30 combines with J gene TRBJ1-1, with unresolved D. Per germline, CDR1 GTSNPN and CDR2 SVGIG (reference sequence). Trimming took off 3 bases at V and 3 bases at J, with 11 bases between the two ends. The CDR3 spans 13 residues. The CDR3 DNA reads TGTGCCTGGAGAGGAGGGTCATACACTGAAGCTTTCTTT. Translation gives CAWRGGSYTEAFF.

The chain is built from TRBV2 and TRBJ2-3; 8 bases line up with TRBD2. The V gene end was trimmed by 7 bases and the J gene end by 4 bases; junction bases not matched to a gene: 7. Germline V lookup: CDR1 SNHLY, CDR2 FYNNEI. This CDR3 spans 14 amino acids. The CDR3: CASMGLVWSDTQYF. The CDR3 DNA reads as TGTGCCAGCATGGGACTAGTCTGGTCAGATACGCAGTATTTT.

This sequence joins TRBV19 and TRBJ2-1; 9 nucleotides match TRBD2. V trimming: 4 bases; J trimming: 6 bases; junction bases outside the gene matches: 4. Germline assignment: CDR1 LNHDA and CDR2 SQIVND (reference sequence). The CDR3 contains 14 residues. The CDR3 DNA sequence: TGTGCCAGTAGTAGGGCGGGGGGGGGCAATGAGCAGTTCTTC. This sequence encodes CASSRAGGGNEQFF. Combining the CDR3 with reference TRBV19 and TRBJ2-1 gives the whole variable domain DGGITQSPKYLFRKEGQNVTLSCEQNLNHDAMYWYRQDPGQGLRLIYYSQIVNDFQKGDIAEGYSVSREKKESFPLTVTSAQKNPTAFYLCASSRAGGGNEQFFGPGTRLTVL.

The rearrangement joins TRBV11-2 to TRBJ2-4; weak D call: TRBD2 (6 bases). Germline-derived CDR1 and CDR2 are SGHAT and FQNNGV. This CDR3 is 16 amino acids long. Trimming left V 5 bases short and J 3 bases short, with 17 bases between. Here the CDR3 DNA reads TGTGCCAGCAGCCTCCGAGCCGGAGGGGTCAAAAACATTCAGTACTTC. Its protein product is CASSLRAGGVKNIQYF.

The genes are TRBV28 and TRBJ1-2, with a possible D match to TRBD1 (5 bases). The V and J ends lost 7 bases and 2 bases respectively, with 11 bases between them. Per germline, CDR1 MDHEN and CDR2 SYDVKM. This CDR3 region has 13 residues. Here the CDR3 DNA reads TGTGCCAGCACCCTTCAGGGCAACTATGGCTACACCTTC. It codes for CASTLQGNYGYTF.

In DNA form, the CDR3 reads TGTGCCAGCAGTGATCTGACAGGCCCAGTCTCTGGAAACACCATATATTTT. It yields the protein CASSDLTGPVSGNTIYF. J is TRBJ1-3 and V is TRBV2; the D gene is possibly TRBD1 (6 bases). The CDR3 is 17 amino acids. V shed 3 bases and J shed 0 bases, with 15 bases lying between them. CDR1 is SNHLY and CDR2 is FYNNEI in the germline V gene.

This CDR3 reads CASSSTGQGNYGYTF. DNA for the CDR3: TGTGCCAGCAGCTCAACCGGACAGGGAAACTATGGCTACACCTTC. The V call is TRBV5-5, the J call TRBJ1-2; 8 nucleotides align to TRBD1. The CDR3 has 15 residues. Germline CDR1 and CDR2: SGHKS and YYEKEE (reference sequence). Trimming cost V 3 bases and J 2 bases; bases outside gene matches: 6.

This chain connects TRBV6-5 to TRBJ1-5; unclear D gene. Germline values: CDR1 MNHEY, CDR2 SVGAGI. Trimming shortened V by 2 bases and J by 10 bases, and 6 bases separated the two germline ends. This CDR3 is built from 11 residues. The CDR3 sequence: CASSYVSPQHF. CDR3 DNA: TGTGCCAGCAGTTACGTTTCTCCCCAGCATTTT.

This clone was found once. The chain links TRBV7-3 to TRBJ2-3, with 7 bases identical to TRBD1. The V gene's germline CDR1 is SGHTA and CDR2 FQGTGA. V shed 5 bases and J 0 bases; nucleotides not matched to a gene: 8. The CDR3 loop spans 16 amino acids. The CDR3 sequence: CASSPTGQASTDTQYF. The DNA of the CDR3 is TGTGCCAGCAGCCCGACCGGACAGGCAAGCACAGATACGCAGTATTTT.

This sequence joins TRBV19 and TRBJ1-4; 7 bases map to TRBD1. With 4 bases clipped from V and 0 bases from J, the junction kept 2 bases outside the gene matches. This CDR3 has 15 amino acids. Germline V gene sequence: CDR1 LNHDA, CDR2 SQIVND (reference sequence). This CDR3 reads CASSRGTATNEKLFF. The DNA for the CDR3 is TGTGCCAGTAGTAGAGGGACAGCAACTAATGAAAAACTGTTTTTT. The entire variable domain, with the rest obtained from reference TRBV19 and TRBJ1-4, is as follows: DGGITQSPKYLFRKEGQNVTLSCEQNLNHDAMYWYRQDPGQGLRLIYYSQIVNDFQKGDIAEGYSVSREKKESFPLTVTSAQKNPTAFYLCASSRGTATNEKLFFGSGTQLSVL.

The chain combines TRBV19 with TRBJ2-2, with D possibly TRBD1 on 5 matching bases. The germline CDR1 and CDR2 sequences are LNHDA and SQIVND (reference sequence). CDR3 length equals 12 residues. V was cut by 7 bases and J by 10 bases, with 13 bases left in between. CDR3 amino acids: CASTLGLEELFF. CDR3 sequence (DNA): TGTGCCAGTACCTTGGGGCTAGAGGAGCTGTTTTTT. The variable domain in full, with the rest retrieved from reference TRBV19 and TRBJ2-2, is DGGITQSPKYLFRKEGQNVTLSCEQNLNHDAMYWYRQDPGQGLRLIYYSQIVNDFQKGDIAEGYSVSREKKESFPLTVTSAQKNPTAFYLCASTLGLEELFFGEGSRLTVL.

The V and J genes are TRBV10-2 and TRBJ2-3; D may be TRBD2 (6 bases). The CDR3 is 14 residues long. The ends were cut back, 2 bases at V and 7 bases at J, with 13 bases in the middle. From germline, CDR1 is WSHSY and CDR2 SAAADI. The CDR3 is CASSEALLANTQYF. The CDR3 nucleotides read TGCGCCAGCAGTGAGGCCTTACTAGCTAATACGCAGTATTTT.

This chain uses TRBV29-1 with TRBJ2-7; the match to TRBD2 covers 7 bases. This CDR3 spans 12 amino acids. CDR1 and CDR2 from the germline V gene are SQVTM and ANQGSEA. V lost 6 bases, J lost 7 bases, and 9 bases stayed unmatched. The CDR3 is CSVPMGGGEQYF. For the CDR3, the DNA is TGCAGCGTCCCCATGGGGGGGGGAGAGCAGTACTTC.

The chain combines TRBV6-4 with TRBJ2-3, with D possibly matching TRBD1 (5 bases). The V and J ends lost 4 bases and 0 bases respectively, with 5 bases between them. Germline-derived CDR1 and CDR2 are MRHNA and SNTAGT. This CDR3 contains 13 residues. The CDR3 region is CASSGQSTDTQYF. Here the CDR3 DNA reads TGTGCCAGCAGTGGACAGAGCACAGATACGCAGTATTTT.

This chain connects TRBV7-9 to TRBJ2-7, with TRBD1 identical over 9 bases. The germline V gene encodes CDR1 SEHNR and CDR2 FQNEAQ (reference sequence). The CDR3 is 14 residues long. The CDR3 loop reads CSSSYPGQGSEQYV. CDR3 nucleotides: TGTTCCAGCAGCTATCCGGGACAGGGATCCGAGCAGTACGTC.

This clone was observed a handful of times. The gene calls are TRBV4-1 and TRBJ2-2; 10 bases fit TRBD1. The CDR3 covers 16 residues. V lost 4 bases and J lost 6; bases outside the gene matches: 8. The germline CDR1 and CDR2 sequences are MGHRA and YSYEKL. CDR3 nucleotide sequence: TGCGCCAGCAGCCGGATCCCCGACAGGGGGCCCGGGGAGCTGTTTTTT. The encoded protein is CASSRIPDRGPGELFF.

This clone was detected a few times. The chain links TRBV6-6 to TRBJ1-1; 8 bases are a match to TRBD1. The germline gives CDR1 MNHNY, CDR2 SVGAGI (reference sequence). V was pared by 2 bases and J by 6 bases, with 5 bases of the junction left unmatched. CDR3 length equals 14 residues. The CDR3 nucleotides read TGTGCCAGCAGTTACCCTCAGGGGGCGGCTGAAGCTTTCTTT. Translation: CASSYPQGAAEAFF.